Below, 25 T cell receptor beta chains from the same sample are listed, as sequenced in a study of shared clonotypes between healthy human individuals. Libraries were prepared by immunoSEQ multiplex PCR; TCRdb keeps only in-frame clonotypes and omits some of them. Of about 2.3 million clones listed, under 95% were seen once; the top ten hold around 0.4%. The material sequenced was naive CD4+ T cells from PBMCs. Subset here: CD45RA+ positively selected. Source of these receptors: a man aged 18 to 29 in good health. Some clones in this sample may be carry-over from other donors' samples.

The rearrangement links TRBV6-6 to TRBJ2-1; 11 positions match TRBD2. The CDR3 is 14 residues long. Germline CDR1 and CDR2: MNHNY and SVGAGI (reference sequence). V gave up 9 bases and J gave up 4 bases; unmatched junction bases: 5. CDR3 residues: CASTLAGVYNEQFF. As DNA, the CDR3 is TGTGCCAGTACACTAGCGGGGGTATACAATGAGCAGTTCTTC.

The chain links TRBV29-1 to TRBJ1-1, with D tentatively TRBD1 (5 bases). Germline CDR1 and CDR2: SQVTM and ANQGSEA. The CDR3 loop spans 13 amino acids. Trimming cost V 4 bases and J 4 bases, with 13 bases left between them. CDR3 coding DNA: TGCAGCGTTGGTGCAGGAGGGGCCACTGAAGCTTTCTTT. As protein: CSVGAGGATEAFF.

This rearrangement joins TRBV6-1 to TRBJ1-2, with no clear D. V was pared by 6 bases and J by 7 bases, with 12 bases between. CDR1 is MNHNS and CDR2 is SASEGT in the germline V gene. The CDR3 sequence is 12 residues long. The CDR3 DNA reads TGTGCCAGCAGCCCCGTAGTCGCTGGCTACACCTTC. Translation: CASSPVVAGYTF.

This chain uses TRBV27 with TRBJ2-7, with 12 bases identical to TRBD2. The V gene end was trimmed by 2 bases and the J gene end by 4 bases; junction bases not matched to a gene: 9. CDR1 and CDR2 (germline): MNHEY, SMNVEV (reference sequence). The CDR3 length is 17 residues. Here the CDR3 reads CASSLRPRLAGVYEQYF. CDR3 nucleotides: TGTGCCAGCAGTTTACGGCCCCGACTAGCGGGAGTGTACGAGCAGTACTTC.

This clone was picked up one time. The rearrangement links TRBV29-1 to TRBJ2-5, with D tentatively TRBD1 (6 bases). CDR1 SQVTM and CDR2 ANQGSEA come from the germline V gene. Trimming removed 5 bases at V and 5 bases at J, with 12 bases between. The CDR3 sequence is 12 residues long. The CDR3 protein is CSVRQDTETQYF. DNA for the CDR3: TGCAGCGTTAGACAGGATACCGAGACCCAGTACTTC.

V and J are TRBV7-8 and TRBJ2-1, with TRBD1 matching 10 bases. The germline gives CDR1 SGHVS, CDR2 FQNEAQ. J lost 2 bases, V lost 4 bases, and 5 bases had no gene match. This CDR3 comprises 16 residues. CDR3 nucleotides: TGTGCCAGCAGCTACCCCGGGACAGGGGCCTACAATGAGCAGTTCTTC. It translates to CASSYPGTGAYNEQFF.

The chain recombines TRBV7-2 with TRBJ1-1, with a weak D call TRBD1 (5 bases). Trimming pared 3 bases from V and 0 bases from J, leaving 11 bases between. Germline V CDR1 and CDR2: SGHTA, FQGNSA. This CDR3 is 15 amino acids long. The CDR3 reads CASSFFDSMNTEAFF. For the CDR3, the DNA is TGTGCCAGCAGCTTTTTTGACAGCATGAACACTGAAGCTTTCTTT.

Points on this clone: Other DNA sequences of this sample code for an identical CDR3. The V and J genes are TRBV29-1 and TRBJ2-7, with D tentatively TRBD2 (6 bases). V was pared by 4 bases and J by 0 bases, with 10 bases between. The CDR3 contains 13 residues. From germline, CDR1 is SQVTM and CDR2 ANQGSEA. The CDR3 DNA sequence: TGCAGCGTTGCCGGGAGACTCTCCTACGAGCAGTACTTC. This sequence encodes CSVAGRLSYEQYF.

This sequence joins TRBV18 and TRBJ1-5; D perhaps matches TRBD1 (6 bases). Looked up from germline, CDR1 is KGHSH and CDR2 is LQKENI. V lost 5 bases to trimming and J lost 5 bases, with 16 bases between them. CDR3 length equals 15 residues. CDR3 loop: CASSSSQGVDQPQHF. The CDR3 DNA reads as TGTGCCAGCTCATCCTCACAGGGAGTTGATCAGCCCCAGCATTTT.

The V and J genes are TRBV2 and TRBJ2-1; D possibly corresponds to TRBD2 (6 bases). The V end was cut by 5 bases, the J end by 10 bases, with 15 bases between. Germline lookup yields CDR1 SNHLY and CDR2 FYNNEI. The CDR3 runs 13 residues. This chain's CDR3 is CASSPGTFLEQFF. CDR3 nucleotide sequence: TGTGCCAGCAGTCCCGGGACTTTTTTGGAGCAGTTCTTC.

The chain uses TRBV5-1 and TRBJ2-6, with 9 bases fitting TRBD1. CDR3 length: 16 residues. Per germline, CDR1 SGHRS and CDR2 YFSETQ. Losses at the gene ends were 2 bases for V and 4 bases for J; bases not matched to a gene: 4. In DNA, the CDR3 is TGCGCCAGCAGCTTACAGGGGGCGCTCGGGGCCAACGTCCTGACTTTC. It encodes CASSLQGALGANVLTF.

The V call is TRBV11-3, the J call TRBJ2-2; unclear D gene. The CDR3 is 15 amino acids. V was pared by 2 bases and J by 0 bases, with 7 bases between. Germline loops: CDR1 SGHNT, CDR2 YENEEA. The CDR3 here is CASSLSSTNTGELFF. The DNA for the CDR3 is TGTGCCAGCAGCTTAAGTAGCACGAACACCGGGGAGCTGTTTTTT.

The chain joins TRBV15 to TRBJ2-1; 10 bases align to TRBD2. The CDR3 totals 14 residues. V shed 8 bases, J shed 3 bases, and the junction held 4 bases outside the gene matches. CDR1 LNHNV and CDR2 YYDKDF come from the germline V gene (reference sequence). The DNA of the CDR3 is TGTGCCACCTCACTAGCGGGGTTCTACAATGAGCAGTTCTTC. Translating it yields CATSLAGFYNEQFF.

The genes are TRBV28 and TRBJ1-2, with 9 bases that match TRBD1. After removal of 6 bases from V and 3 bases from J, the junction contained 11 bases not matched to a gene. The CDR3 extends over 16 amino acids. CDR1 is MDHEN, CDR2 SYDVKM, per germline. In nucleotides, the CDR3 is TGTGCCAGCAGAAGCACAGGGGGCGGAGGGGACTATGGCTACACCTTC. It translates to CASRSTGGGGDYGYTF.

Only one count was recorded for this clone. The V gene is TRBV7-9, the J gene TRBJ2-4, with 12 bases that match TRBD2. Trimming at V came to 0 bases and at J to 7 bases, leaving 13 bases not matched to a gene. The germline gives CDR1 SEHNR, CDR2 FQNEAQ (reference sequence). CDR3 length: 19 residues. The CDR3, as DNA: TGTGCCAGCAGCTTAGCCGGCTACTCTAGCGGGAGGGCCCGTAACATTCAGTACTTC. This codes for CASSLAGYSSGRARNIQYF.

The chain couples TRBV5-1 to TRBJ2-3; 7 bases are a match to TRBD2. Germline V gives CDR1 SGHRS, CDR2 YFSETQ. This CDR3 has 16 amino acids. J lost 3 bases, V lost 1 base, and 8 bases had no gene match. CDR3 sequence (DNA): TGCGCCAGCAGCTTGATCCCGGCGGGAGTTACAGATACGCAGTATTTT. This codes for CASSLIPAGVTDTQYF.

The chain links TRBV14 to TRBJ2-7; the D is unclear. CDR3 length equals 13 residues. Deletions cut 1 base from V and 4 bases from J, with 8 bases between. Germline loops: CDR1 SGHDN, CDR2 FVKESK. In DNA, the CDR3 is TGTGCCAGCAGCCAAGGGGGTCAGTACGAGCAGTACTTC. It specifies CASSQGGQYEQYF.

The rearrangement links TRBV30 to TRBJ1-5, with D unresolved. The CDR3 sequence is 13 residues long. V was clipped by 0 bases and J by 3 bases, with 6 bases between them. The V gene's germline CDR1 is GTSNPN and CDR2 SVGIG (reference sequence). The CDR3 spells CAWSVEDNQPQHF. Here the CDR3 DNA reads TGTGCCTGGAGTGTTGAGGACAATCAGCCCCAGCATTTT.

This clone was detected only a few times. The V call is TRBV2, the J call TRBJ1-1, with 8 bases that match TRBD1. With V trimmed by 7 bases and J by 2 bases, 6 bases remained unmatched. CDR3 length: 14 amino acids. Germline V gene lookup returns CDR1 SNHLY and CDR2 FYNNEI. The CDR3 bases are TGTGCCAGCATCGGGACAGGAATCAACACTGAAGCTTTCTTT. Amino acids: CASIGTGINTEAFF.

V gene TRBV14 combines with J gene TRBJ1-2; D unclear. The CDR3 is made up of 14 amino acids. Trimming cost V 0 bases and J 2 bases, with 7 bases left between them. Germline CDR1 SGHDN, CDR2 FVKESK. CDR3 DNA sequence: TGTGCCAGCAGCCAAGATCTTCACAACTATGGCTACACCTTC. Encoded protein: CASSQDLHNYGYTF.

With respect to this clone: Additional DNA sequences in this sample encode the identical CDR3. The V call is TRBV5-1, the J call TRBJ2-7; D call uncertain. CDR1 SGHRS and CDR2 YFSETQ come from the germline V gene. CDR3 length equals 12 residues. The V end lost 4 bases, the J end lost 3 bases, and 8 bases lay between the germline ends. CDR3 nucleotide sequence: TGCGCCAGCAGCCTGGACCTCTACGAGCAGTACTTC. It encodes CASSLDLYEQYF.

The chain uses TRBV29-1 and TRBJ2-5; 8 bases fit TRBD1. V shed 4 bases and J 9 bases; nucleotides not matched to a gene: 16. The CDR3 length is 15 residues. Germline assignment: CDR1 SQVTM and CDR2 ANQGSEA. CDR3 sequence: CSVGGSGTGGSAQYF. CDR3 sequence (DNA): TGCAGCGTTGGGGGATCCGGGACAGGTGGCTCGGCCCAGTACTTC.

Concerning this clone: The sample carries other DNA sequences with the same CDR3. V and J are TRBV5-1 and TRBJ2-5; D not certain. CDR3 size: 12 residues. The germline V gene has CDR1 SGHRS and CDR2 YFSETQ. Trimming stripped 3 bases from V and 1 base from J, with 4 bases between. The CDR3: CASSWSQETQYF. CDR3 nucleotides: TGCGCCAGCAGCTGGAGCCAAGAGACCCAGTACTTC.

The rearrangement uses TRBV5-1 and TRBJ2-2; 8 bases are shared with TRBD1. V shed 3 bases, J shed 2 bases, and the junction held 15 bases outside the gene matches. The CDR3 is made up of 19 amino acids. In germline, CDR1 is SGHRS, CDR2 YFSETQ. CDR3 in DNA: TGCGCCAGCAGCTCGATCGGGACAGGCCAATTGACAAACACCGGGGAGCTGTTTTTT. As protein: CASSSIGTGQLTNTGELFF.

CDR3 DNA sequence: TGCGCCAGCAGCCAGATACAGGGGTTTGGAGATACGCAGTATTTT. Amino acids: CASSQIQGFGDTQYF. The gene calls are TRBV4-3 and TRBJ2-3; 7 bases are a match to TRBD1. V lost 3 bases, J lost 5 bases, and 8 bases stayed unmatched. The CDR3 covers 15 residues. Germline V gene data show CDR1 as LGHNA and CDR2 as YSLEER.